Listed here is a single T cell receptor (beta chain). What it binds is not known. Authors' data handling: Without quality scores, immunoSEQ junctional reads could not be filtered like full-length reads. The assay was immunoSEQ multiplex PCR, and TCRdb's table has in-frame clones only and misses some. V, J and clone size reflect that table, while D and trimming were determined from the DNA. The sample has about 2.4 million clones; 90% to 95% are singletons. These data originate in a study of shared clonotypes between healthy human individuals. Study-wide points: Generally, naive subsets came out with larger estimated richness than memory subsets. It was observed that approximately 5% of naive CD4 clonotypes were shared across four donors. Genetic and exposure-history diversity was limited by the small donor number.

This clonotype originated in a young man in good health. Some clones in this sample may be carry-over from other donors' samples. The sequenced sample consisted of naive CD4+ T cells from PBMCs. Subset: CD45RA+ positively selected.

The CDR3 DNA reads TGTGCCAGCAGCCCTATGGGTTATACCGATGAAAAACTGTTTTTT. Its translation is CASSPMGYTDEKLFF. J is TRBJ1-4 and V is TRBV7-8; D gene uncertain. From germline, CDR1 is SGHVS and CDR2 FQNEAQ. The CDR3 spans 15 residues. The germline V and J ends were trimmed by 5 bases and 6 bases, with 16 bases remaining between them.